This entry features one TCR beta chain sequence. Its target is unknown. This entry belongs to a study of graft-versus-host responses after intestinal transplantation. Study as a whole: Induction using anti-thymocyte globulin, followed by tacrolimus and steroids for approximately 3 years, was given to all recipients.

The CDR3 loop spans 15 amino acids. V lost 1 base to trimming and J lost 2 bases, with 9 bases between them. CDR1 SGDLS and CDR2 YYNGEE come from the germline V gene. Clones were read by immunoSEQ multiplex PCR, and TCRdb kept only the in-frame ones, dropping some. In the table there are tens of thousands of clones, approximately 88% of which are singletons. This TCR was sampled from a human donor who was the organ donor for an intestinal transplant. The chain recombines TRBV9 with TRBJ2-2; D is unclear. Sequencing used unstimulated CD4+ T cells sorted from spleen or lymph node cells, obtained before transplant. The CDR3 protein is CASSVWSVNTGELFF. The CDR3 bases are TGTGCCAGCAGCGTATGGTCGGTAAACACCGGGGAGCTGTTTTTT. The variable domain in full, with the rest retrieved from reference TRBV9 and TRBJ2-2, is DSGVTQTPKHLITATGQRVTLRCSPRSGDLSVYWYQQSLDQGLQFLIQYYNGEERAKGNILERFSAQQFPDLHSELNLSSLELGDSALYFCASSVWSVNTGELFFGEGSRLTVL.